What follows is one T cell receptor beta chain and its context. Its antigen is not yet known. Base quality data are lacking; no much larger clone is found one base away. The library relied on the immunoSEQ multiplex PCR assay. TCRdb obtained this table from immuneACCESS and retained in-frame rearrangements with V and J assigned. These tables miss some clones; where compared with another copy, unresolved V genes account for less than half of the shortfall, and the remainder is unexplained. Present in this sample are roughly 95,000 clones, about 91% of which were seen just once. The ten largest clones take up 13% to 15% of the sample. The sample originates from a study of control samples from healthy donors and cancer patients (dated by TCRdb to the early 2020s). V is reduced by 0 bases and J by 5 bases, leaving a spacing of 9 bases between them. From the cysteine through the phenylalanine, the CDR3 covers 14 amino acids. Only the CDR3 part of the read is kept: 42 bases, read in frame from the first base. The germline V gene (reference sequence) sets CDR1 to SGHNT and CDR2 to YYREEE.

The TCR originated in a man aged 30 to 39 in good health. The rearrangement joined TRBV5-4 to TRBJ2-1, with no D gene named confidently. What was sequenced was blood. The CDR3 sequence is CASSLARNDNEQFF. In nucleotides, the sequence is TGTGCCAGCAGCTTGGCTCGAAATGACAATGAGCAGTTCTTC.